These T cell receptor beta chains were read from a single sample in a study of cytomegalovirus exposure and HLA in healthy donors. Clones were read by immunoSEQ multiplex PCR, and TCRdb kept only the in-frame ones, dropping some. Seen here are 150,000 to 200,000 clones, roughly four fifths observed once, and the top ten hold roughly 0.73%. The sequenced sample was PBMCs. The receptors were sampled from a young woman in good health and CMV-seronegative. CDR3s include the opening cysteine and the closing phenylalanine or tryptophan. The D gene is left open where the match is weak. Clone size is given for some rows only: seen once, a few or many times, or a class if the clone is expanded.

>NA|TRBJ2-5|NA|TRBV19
TGTGCCAGTAGTCCGACAGACCCTCCCAGAGAGACCCAGTACTTC
CASSPTDPPRETQYF
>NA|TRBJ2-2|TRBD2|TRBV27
TGTGCCAGCAGTCTAGCGGGAGGGACCGGGGAGCTGTTTTTT
CASSLAGGTGELFF
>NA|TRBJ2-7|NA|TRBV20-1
TGCAGTGCTAGAGGTGGGCACGAGCAGTACTTC
CSARGGHEQYF
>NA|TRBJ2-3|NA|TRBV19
TGTGCCAGTTCCTTCTCTCCGGCAGATACGCAGTATTTT
CASSFSPADTQYF
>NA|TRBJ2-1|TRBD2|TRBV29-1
TGCAGCGTTGAGGGACCTAGCGGGAGCGCTACTTACTCTAGCTCCTACAATGAGCAGTTCTTC
CSVEGPSGSATYSSSYNEQFF
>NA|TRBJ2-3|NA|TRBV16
TGTGCCAGCAGCCTGCGGGGGCGAAGCCAGGATACGCAGTATTTT
CASSLRGRSQDTQYF
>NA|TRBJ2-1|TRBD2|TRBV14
TGTGCCACTGCCTTTTTTAGCGGGGGGGCTTATGAGCAGTTCTTC
CATAFFSGGAYEQFF
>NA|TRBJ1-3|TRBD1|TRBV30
TGTGCCTCGGAGGCCGGGACAGTAGGAAACACCATATATTTT
CASEAGTVGNTIYF
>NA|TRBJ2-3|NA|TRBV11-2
TGTGCCAGCAGCTTAGCCCGGGGCACAGATACGCAGTATTTT
CASSLARGTDTQYF
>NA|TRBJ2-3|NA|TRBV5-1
TGCGCCAGCAGCTTGGCCCCGGACTACACTGGCACAGATACGCAGTATTTT
CASSLAPDYTGTDTQYF
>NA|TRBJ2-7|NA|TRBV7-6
TGTGCCAGCAGCTCCAGTGGAGCGCGGAGCTCCTACGAGCAGTACTTC
CASSSSGARSSYEQYF
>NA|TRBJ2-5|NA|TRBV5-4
TGTGCCAGCAGCTTGGGGCAGTCAGAGACCCAGTACTTC
CASSLGQSETQYF
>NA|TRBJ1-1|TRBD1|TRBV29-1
TGCAGCGTAAACAGGGGACCCAACACTGAAGCTTTCTTT
CSVNRGPNTEAFF
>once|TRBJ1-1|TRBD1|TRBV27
TGTGCCAGCAGTTTGGATGGGGACAGGGGAGCTGAAGCTTTCTTT
CASSLDGDRGAEAFF
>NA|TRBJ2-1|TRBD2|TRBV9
TGTGCCAGCAGCGAACCGGGACTAGCGGGATCCCATGAGCAGTTCTTC
CASSEPGLAGSHEQFF
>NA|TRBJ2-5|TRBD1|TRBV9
TGTGCCAGCAGCGTAGCAGGACAGGGTGCTGAAGAGACCCAGTACTTC
CASSVAGQGAEETQYF
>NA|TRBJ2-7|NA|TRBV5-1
TGCGCCAGCAGCTTGGACCAGGGTAATAGGTACGAGCAGTACTTC
CASSLDQGNRYEQYF